This TCR beta chain derives from a study of T cell changes during pregnancy in multiple sclerosis. This clone has only one observation. This table comes from immunoSEQ multiplex PCR, and its TCRdb copy is limited to in-frame clones, with some not included. The top ten clones hold less than 0.9% of a sample with about 110,000 clones, roughly 92% of them seen once. This CDR3 region has 14 residues. V trimming: 1 base; J trimming: 10 bases; junction bases outside the gene matches: 5. The germline V gene encodes CDR1 LGHNT and CDR2 FRNRAP. The receptor's source is a female donor in good health, enrolled as a control in a pregnancy study. This chain connects TRBV12-5 to TRBJ2-1; 9 bases are a match to TRBD1. Sequences were derived from peripheral blood, sampled in the third trimester of pregnancy. CDR3 residues: CASGLGQGVGEQFF. The CDR3 region has the DNA TGTGCTAGTGGTTTGGGACAGGGGGTTGGGGAGCAGTTCTTC.